The rows below give T cell receptor beta chains drawn from one sample of a study of CXCR3-negative and CXCR3-positive naive CD8 T cells. With the 5' RACE reads reprocessed, TCRdb shows one record per CDR3 protein and no DNA. With about 43,000 distinct CDR3 sequences in the sample, the ten largest clones hold around 10%. The sample consisted of memory CD8+ T cells from blood. The receptors originated from a human donor in good health. Some clones in this sample may be carry-over from other donors' samples. The CDR3 runs from the conserved cysteine through the conserved F or W. Size values are once, few and many counts, or a class for expanded clones, and some rows have none.

clone size: NA
V gene: TRBV19
J gene: TRBJ2-7
CDR3 protein: CASSPGQGGSYEQYF

clone size: NA
V gene: TRBV20-1
J gene: TRBJ2-7
CDR3 protein: CSARVAGAPSYEQYF

clone size: NA
V gene: TRBV7-9
J gene: TRBJ2-7
CDR3 protein: CASSPGTGKNEQYF

clone size: NA
V gene: TRBV12-3/TRBV12-4
J gene: TRBJ2-2
CDR3 protein: CASTQLAGARWELFF

clone size: NA
V gene: TRBV20-1
J gene: TRBJ2-7
CDR3 protein: CSARDLTRSASLYEQYF

clone size: NA
V gene: TRBV7-7
J gene: TRBJ2-5
CDR3 protein: CASSFGTSGIETQYF

clone size: NA
V gene: TRBV29-1
J gene: TRBJ2-7
CDR3 protein: CSVEDSGYEQYF

clone size: NA
V gene: TRBV7-2
J gene: TRBJ2-2
CDR3 protein: CASSLVSTGELFF

clone size: NA
V gene: TRBV5-1
J gene: TRBJ1-1
CDR3 protein: CASSSAGGYTEAFF

clone size: NA
V gene: TRBV30
J gene: TRBJ2-6
CDR3 protein: CAWSPGGSYSGANVLTF

clone size: NA
V gene: TRBV14
J gene: TRBJ2-7
CDR3 protein: CASSHRDRGRYEQYF

clone size: NA
V gene: TRBV15
J gene: TRBJ1-1
CDR3 protein: CATSRDRTSNTEAFF

clone size: NA
V gene: TRBV7-9
J gene: TRBJ2-7
CDR3 protein: CASSSTGGEGEQYF

clone size: NA
V gene: TRBV7-9
J gene: TRBJ1-1
CDR3 protein: CASSWNGQDGAFF

clone size: NA
V gene: TRBV7-6
J gene: TRBJ2-1
CDR3 protein: CASSFSGGAIDEQFF

clone size: NA
V gene: TRBV20-1
J gene: TRBJ2-7
CDR3 protein: CSARDHGDGPYEQYF

clone size: NA
V gene: TRBV19
J gene: TRBJ2-7
CDR3 protein: CASRGTGQGEQYF

clone size: NA
V gene: TRBV29-1
J gene: TRBJ1-1
CDR3 protein: CSVSPGGSEAFF

clone size: NA
V gene: TRBV12-3/TRBV12-4
J gene: TRBJ2-7
CDR3 protein: CASGQVFHEQYF

clone size: NA
V gene: TRBV6-6
J gene: TRBJ2-7
CDR3 protein: CASSYSSGGLGYEQYF

clone size: NA
V gene: TRBV23-1
J gene: TRBJ2-6
CDR3 protein: CASSQSYRTKSSGANVLTF

clone size: NA
V gene: TRBV6-5
J gene: TRBJ2-1
CDR3 protein: CASSRGLAVVNEQFF

clone size: NA
V gene: TRBV11-3
J gene: TRBJ2-7
CDR3 protein: CASSSPGGEQYF

clone size: NA
V gene: TRBV5-5
J gene: TRBJ2-7
CDR3 protein: CASSWDRVGSYEQYF

clone size: NA
V gene: TRBV19
J gene: TRBJ2-7
CDR3 protein: CASTSSGGADEQYF

clone size: NA
V gene: TRBV29-1
J gene: TRBJ2-3
CDR3 protein: CSVYWGTDTQYF

clone size: NA
V gene: TRBV29-1
J gene: TRBJ2-1
CDR3 protein: CSARPSGGSYNEQFF

clone size: NA
V gene: TRBV6-4
J gene: TRBJ2-2
CDR3 protein: CASSDVGTGELFF

clone size: NA
V gene: TRBV6-2/TRBV6-3
J gene: TRBJ2-1
CDR3 protein: CASNMAGGDEQFF

clone size: NA
V gene: TRBV27
J gene: TRBJ2-2
CDR3 protein: CASSLGVGMMSGELFF

clone size: NA
V gene: TRBV12-3/TRBV12-4
J gene: TRBJ2-3
CDR3 protein: CASSFITDTQYF

clone size: NA
V gene: TRBV6-4
J gene: TRBJ2-1
CDR3 protein: CASSATSTSSYNEQFF

clone size: NA
V gene: TRBV6-2/TRBV6-3
J gene: TRBJ2-1
CDR3 protein: CASSYSPFGPYNEQFF

clone size: NA
V gene: TRBV28
J gene: TRBJ2-7
CDR3 protein: CASSSLAGGNEQYF

clone size: NA
V gene: TRBV7-2
J gene: TRBJ2-7
CDR3 protein: CASSTLAGVPYEQYF

clone size: NA
V gene: TRBV10-3
J gene: TRBJ2-7
CDR3 protein: CAISESTGTAYEQYF

clone size: NA
V gene: TRBV5-1
J gene: TRBJ2-1
CDR3 protein: CASSELDSYNEQFF

clone size: NA
V gene: TRBV6-2/TRBV6-3
J gene: TRBJ2-7
CDR3 protein: CASSYSTSGGSYEQYF

clone size: NA
V gene: TRBV6-5
J gene: TRBJ2-7
CDR3 protein: CASSPTGVSTYEQYF

clone size: NA
V gene: TRBV7-9
J gene: TRBJ2-5
CDR3 protein: CASSSEHRDILNQATQYF

clone size: NA
V gene: TRBV20-1
J gene: TRBJ1-5
CDR3 protein: CSVSHRASNQPQHF

clone size: NA
V gene: TRBV6-5
J gene: TRBJ2-3
CDR3 protein: CASSYVLDTDTQYF

clone size: NA
V gene: TRBV7-2
J gene: TRBJ1-1
CDR3 protein: CASSSSPLGLDTEAFF

clone size: NA
V gene: TRBV20-1
J gene: TRBJ2-7
CDR3 protein: CSAREGYEQYF

clone size: NA
V gene: TRBV29-1
J gene: TRBJ2-1
CDR3 protein: CSVEEAVEYNEQFF

clone size: medium-sized
V gene: TRBV29-1
J gene: TRBJ2-2
CDR3 protein: CSVAARSVSTGELFF

clone size: NA
V gene: TRBV7-2
J gene: TRBJ2-5
CDR3 protein: CASSDGGGSGKTQYF

clone size: NA
V gene: TRBV29-1
J gene: TRBJ2-4
CDR3 protein: CSVTRADIQYF

clone size: NA
V gene: TRBV6-2/TRBV6-3
J gene: TRBJ2-5
CDR3 protein: CASGTGQGVEETQYF

clone size: NA
V gene: TRBV5-1
J gene: TRBJ2-1
CDR3 protein: CASIPGQGYNEQFF

clone size: NA
V gene: TRBV27
J gene: TRBJ2-3
CDR3 protein: CASSSRYRDSFTDTQYF

clone size: NA
V gene: TRBV7-8
J gene: TRBJ2-3
CDR3 protein: CASSSPSGAYTDTQYF

clone size: NA
V gene: TRBV19
J gene: TRBJ2-3
CDR3 protein: CASSLAVSAIRNTQYF

clone size: NA
V gene: TRBV12-3/TRBV12-4
J gene: TRBJ2-1
CDR3 protein: CASSSTLVAGGGNNEQFF

clone size: NA
V gene: TRBV7-9
J gene: TRBJ2-5
CDR3 protein: CASSLVRGQETQYF

clone size: NA
V gene: TRBV11-3
J gene: TRBJ2-7
CDR3 protein: CASSGPGGPYEQYF

clone size: NA
V gene: TRBV5-1
J gene: TRBJ1-1
CDR3 protein: CASSLGGAAFF

clone size: NA
V gene: TRBV28
J gene: TRBJ2-6
CDR3 protein: CASDADEAAGANVLTF

clone size: NA
V gene: TRBV20-1
J gene: TRBJ2-1
CDR3 protein: CSARDLDGSSYNEQFF